This T cell receptor beta chain was found in a study of T cell clonotyping in hematopoietic cell transplantation. With respect to this clone: Its cognate antigen is unknown.

General observations from the study: At the given depth, recipient repertoires were over 97% de novo clonotypes. Cells were unsorted, so CD4 and CD8 contributions were not separated. Recipient TCR diversity dropped after transplant; expanded clonotypes rose from day 30 to 180.

Profiling relied on immunoSEQ multiplex PCR, and the TCRdb table lists in-frame clones only, not all of them. The sample holds 8,000 to 10,000 clones, 80% to 95% seen once. Trimming took 3 bases from V and 5 from J, leaving 13 bases between them. The CDR3 consists of 14 residues. The germline V gene has CDR1 SGHTA and CDR2 FQGNSA. Recipient blood drawn about 28 days pretransplant and days 30, 100, 180 after. The chain couples TRBV7-2 to TRBJ1-1; possibly TRBD1 for D (6 bases). This TCR was recovered from a male patient aged 45-60 years who had an allogeneic stem cell transplant from a related donor, so T cells may come from the graft donor. Some clones in this sample may be carry-over from other donors' samples. Sequences were derived from PBMCs, sampled 100 days after allogeneic stem cell transplant. CDR3 loop: CASSFNRASTEAFF. The CDR3 DNA follows: TGTGCCAGCAGCTTTAACAGGGCCAGTACTGAAGCTTTCTTT. Drawing the rest from reference TRBV7-2 and TRBJ1-1, the complete variable domain is GAGVSQSPSNKVTEKGKDVELRCDPISGHTALYWYRQSLGQGLEFLIYFQGNSAPDKSGLPSDRFSAERTGGSVSTLTIQRTQQEDSAVYLCASSFNRASTEAFFGQGTRLTVV.